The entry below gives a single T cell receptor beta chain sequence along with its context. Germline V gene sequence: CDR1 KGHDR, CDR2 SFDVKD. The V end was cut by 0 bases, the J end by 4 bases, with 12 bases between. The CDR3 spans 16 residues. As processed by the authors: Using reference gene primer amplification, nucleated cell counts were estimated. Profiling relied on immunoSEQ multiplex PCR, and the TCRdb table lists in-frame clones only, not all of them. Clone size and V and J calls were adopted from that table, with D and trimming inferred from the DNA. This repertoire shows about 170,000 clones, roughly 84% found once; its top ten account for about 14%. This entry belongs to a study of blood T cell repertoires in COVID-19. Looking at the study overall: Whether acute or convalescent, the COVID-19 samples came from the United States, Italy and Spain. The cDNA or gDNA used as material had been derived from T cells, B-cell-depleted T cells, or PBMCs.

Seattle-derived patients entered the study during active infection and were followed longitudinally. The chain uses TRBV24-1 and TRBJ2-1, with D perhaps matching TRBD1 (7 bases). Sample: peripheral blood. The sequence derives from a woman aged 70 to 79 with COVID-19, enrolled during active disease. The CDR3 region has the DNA TGTGCCACCAGTGATTTGGGAGGGGGCGGGTACAATGAGCAGTTCTTC. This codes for CATSDLGGGGYNEQFF.